Listed below are T cell receptor beta chains from one sample, sequenced in a study of T cells after yellow fever vaccination. TCRdb passed the 5' RACE reads through MiXCR, listing each CDR3 protein once. Of roughly 250,000 distinct CDR3 sequences listed, about an eighth are singletons. Sequencing used CD4+ T cells sorted from PBMCs, obtained 45 days after the yellow fever booster vaccination. These receptors came from a man under 40 who received the YFV17D yellow fever vaccine. Both conserved end residues are part of each CDR3. A D gene is named only where the DNA matches it firmly. Some rows mark clone size as missing; the rest say once, few, many or name a class of expanded clone.

clone size: -
J gene: TRBJ2-7
D gene: -
V gene: TRBV7-2
CDR3 protein: CASSPTRSEQYF

clone size: -
J gene: TRBJ2-7
D gene: TRBD1
V gene: TRBV19
CDR3 protein: CASSKQGQHEQYF

clone size: -
J gene: TRBJ2-1
D gene: TRBD2
V gene: TRBV7-9
CDR3 protein: CASSSTRLALEQFF

clone size: -
J gene: TRBJ1-1
D gene: -
V gene: TRBV20-1
CDR3 protein: CSAARLGGLNTEAFF

clone size: -
J gene: TRBJ2-5
D gene: -
V gene: TRBV7-9
CDR3 protein: CASSLGRATETQYF

clone size: few
J gene: TRBJ2-2
D gene: -
V gene: TRBV7-2
CDR3 protein: CASSLTEPGELFF

clone size: -
J gene: TRBJ2-2
D gene: -
V gene: TRBV7-8
CDR3 protein: CASSPGWVRELFF

clone size: -
J gene: TRBJ2-2
D gene: -
V gene: TRBV20-1
CDR3 protein: CSARDLRVSTGELFF

clone size: -
J gene: TRBJ1-2
D gene: -
V gene: TRBV11-2
CDR3 protein: CASSDSPNYGYTF

clone size: -
J gene: TRBJ2-5
D gene: -
V gene: TRBV11-2
CDR3 protein: CASSLYGATWGQETQYF

clone size: -
J gene: TRBJ1-6
D gene: -
V gene: TRBV6-5
CDR3 protein: CASSSSRDSLHF

clone size: few
J gene: TRBJ2-7
D gene: -
V gene: TRBV29-1
CDR3 protein: CSVGMGEAYEQYF

clone size: few
J gene: TRBJ2-1
D gene: TRBD2
V gene: TRBV7-3
CDR3 protein: CASSASGRIGNEQFF

clone size: few
J gene: TRBJ2-7
D gene: TRBD2
V gene: TRBV5-1
CDR3 protein: CASSSGSSYEQYF

clone size: -
J gene: TRBJ1-4
D gene: -
V gene: TRBV4-3
CDR3 protein: CASSQGLIGEKLFF

clone size: many
J gene: TRBJ2-7
D gene: TRBD2
V gene: TRBV18
CDR3 protein: CASSWTQLADIYEQYF

clone size: few
J gene: TRBJ2-7
D gene: TRBD2
V gene: TRBV20-1
CDR3 protein: CSAATGTSGNEQYF

clone size: few
J gene: TRBJ2-3
D gene: -
V gene: TRBV29-1
CDR3 protein: CSVQGGRDTQYF

clone size: few
J gene: TRBJ1-5
D gene: -
V gene: TRBV12-3/TRBV12-4
CDR3 protein: CASSLQSQNQPQHF

clone size: -
J gene: TRBJ1-1
D gene: -
V gene: TRBV7-2
CDR3 protein: CASSLRQGRAFF

clone size: -
J gene: TRBJ2-1
D gene: TRBD2
V gene: TRBV20-1
CDR3 protein: CSARDHGLADYNEQFF

clone size: -
J gene: TRBJ2-1
D gene: -
V gene: TRBV5-1
CDR3 protein: CASSLSVQGLNEQFF

clone size: few
J gene: TRBJ2-7
D gene: TRBD2
V gene: TRBV6-1
CDR3 protein: CASSKGSGRALSREQYF

clone size: -
J gene: TRBJ2-5
D gene: TRBD2
V gene: TRBV3-1
CDR3 protein: CASSRSGSGEETQYF

clone size: few
J gene: TRBJ2-1
D gene: TRBD2
V gene: TRBV2
CDR3 protein: CAGLAWEGLNEQFF

clone size: -
J gene: TRBJ2-1
D gene: TRBD2
V gene: TRBV7-2
CDR3 protein: CASSQRASGSSYNEQFF

clone size: few
J gene: TRBJ2-2
D gene: -
V gene: TRBV15
CDR3 protein: CATSQQQTGELFF

clone size: -
J gene: TRBJ1-6
D gene: -
V gene: TRBV7-2
CDR3 protein: CASSPQTSANSPLHF

clone size: few
J gene: TRBJ2-1
D gene: -
V gene: TRBV25-1
CDR3 protein: CASSPPLVNEQFF

clone size: -
J gene: TRBJ2-3
D gene: -
V gene: TRBV4-2
CDR3 protein: CASSQDRSSRDTQYF

clone size: -
J gene: TRBJ2-1
D gene: TRBD2
V gene: TRBV5-1
CDR3 protein: CASSFGSGTSGSSYNEQFF

clone size: -
J gene: TRBJ2-3
D gene: -
V gene: TRBV7-2
CDR3 protein: CASSSGIDTQYF

clone size: -
J gene: TRBJ2-7
D gene: -
V gene: TRBV18
CDR3 protein: CASSAPAGITYEQYF

clone size: -
J gene: TRBJ1-5
D gene: TRBD1
V gene: TRBV2
CDR3 protein: CATGQGGGQPQHF

clone size: few
J gene: TRBJ2-5
D gene: TRBD2
V gene: TRBV9
CDR3 protein: CASSVGLAGETQYF

clone size: -
J gene: TRBJ2-5
D gene: TRBD2
V gene: TRBV12-3/TRBV12-4
CDR3 protein: CASSSLAGGPRETQYF

clone size: -
J gene: TRBJ2-3
D gene: -
V gene: TRBV11-2
CDR3 protein: CASSLDADTQYF

clone size: many
J gene: TRBJ2-5
D gene: TRBD2
V gene: TRBV12-3/TRBV12-4
CDR3 protein: CASSLVAGETQYF

clone size: -
J gene: TRBJ2-3
D gene: -
V gene: TRBV7-2
CDR3 protein: CASMGSQVTDTQYF

clone size: few
J gene: TRBJ2-2
D gene: TRBD2
V gene: TRBV3-1
CDR3 protein: CASSHVLREVNTGELFF

clone size: -
J gene: TRBJ2-3
D gene: -
V gene: TRBV20-1
CDR3 protein: CSAREGSGVDTQYF

clone size: few
J gene: TRBJ2-3
D gene: -
V gene: TRBV20-1
CDR3 protein: CSARRGAPDTQYF

clone size: -
J gene: TRBJ1-1
D gene: -
V gene: TRBV5-1
CDR3 protein: CASSARGGVNTEAFF

clone size: -
J gene: TRBJ2-3
D gene: TRBD2
V gene: TRBV7-9
CDR3 protein: CASSLYAGGTTDTQYF

clone size: few
J gene: TRBJ2-6
D gene: -
V gene: TRBV30
CDR3 protein: CAWSVRNSGANVLTF

clone size: few
J gene: TRBJ2-2
D gene: -
V gene: TRBV5-1
CDR3 protein: CASSLALGRGSKVGELFF

clone size: few
J gene: TRBJ2-5
D gene: -
V gene: TRBV11-2
CDR3 protein: CASSTYTGLGEGRETQYF

clone size: -
J gene: TRBJ2-3
D gene: TRBD2
V gene: TRBV10-3
CDR3 protein: CASQTSGSSDTQYF

clone size: few
J gene: TRBJ2-1
D gene: -
V gene: TRBV7-6
CDR3 protein: CASSLGSGARIYNEQFF

clone size: -
J gene: TRBJ2-1
D gene: -
V gene: TRBV28
CDR3 protein: CASSASYNEQFF

clone size: many
J gene: TRBJ2-3
D gene: TRBD2
V gene: TRBV20-1
CDR3 protein: CSARDEAGGRWDTQYF

clone size: few
J gene: TRBJ2-1
D gene: -
V gene: TRBV12-3/TRBV12-4
CDR3 protein: CASSFAGKNRDEQFF

clone size: once
J gene: TRBJ1-2
D gene: TRBD1
V gene: TRBV4-3
CDR3 protein: CASSSSRAGGIYGYTF

clone size: few
J gene: TRBJ2-5
D gene: -
V gene: TRBV5-1
CDR3 protein: CASSLAAETQYF

clone size: -
J gene: TRBJ2-7
D gene: -
V gene: TRBV5-1
CDR3 protein: CASSLPTGGSSHYEQYF